A single sample gave rise to the 14 T cell receptor beta chains below, sequenced in a study of OX40 agonist ivuxolimab in advanced cancers. To prepare the library, the immunoSEQ multiplex PCR assay was applied. Held by TCRdb, this immuneACCESS table contains in-frame sequences only and omits some clones. Under half of the omission traces to an unresolved V gene where checked; the cause of the rest is unknown. The sample profile shows just under 85,000 clones; around 84% of them were found once. Of the sample, roughly 2.7% falls within the top ten clones. Sequencing was performed on CD4+ or CD8+ T cells sorted from blood, taken in a trial of the OX40 agonist ivuxolimab. These TCRs come from an adult with an advanced solid tumor such as melanoma, head and neck, liver or kidney cancer.

This rearrangement joins TRBV5-1 to TRBJ1-1; 7 bases match TRBD1. Germline CDR1 and CDR2: SGHRS and YFSETQ. Trimming removed 4 bases from V and 4 bases from J; junction bases left unmatched: 7. There are 14 residues in the CDR3. CDR3 nucleotide sequence: TGCGCCAGCAGCCCCGACAGGGAGCCCACTGAAGCTTTCTTT. This codes for CASSPDREPTEAFF.

This clone came up a few times. The chain couples TRBV6-1 to TRBJ1-6; no firm D call. The CDR3 has 13 amino acids. Trimming removed 3 bases from V and 10 bases from J, with 10 bases in between. Per the germline V gene, CDR1 is MNHNS and CDR2 is SASEGT. This CDR3 reads CASSEEGISPLHF. The CDR3 nucleotides read TGTGCCAGCAGTGAGGAGGGTATCTCACCCCTCCACTTT.

The J gene is TRBJ2-5, the V gene TRBV19, with 7 nucleotides matching TRBD1. This CDR3 has 15 amino acids. The V segment lost 4 bases and the J segment 2 bases; nucleotides outside the gene matches: 7. CDR1 is LNHDA and CDR2 is SQIVND in the germline V gene (reference sequence). The CDR3 protein is CASSTPRQGQETQYF. CDR3 DNA: TGTGCCAGTAGTACCCCCCGACAGGGTCAAGAGACCCAGTACTTC.

Note on this clone: The same CDR3 can be traced to other DNA sequences in this sample. The genes are TRBV19 and TRBJ1-5, with 8 bases identical to TRBD1. The CDR3 has 15 amino acids. CDR1 is LNHDA and CDR2 is SQIVND in the germline V gene (reference sequence). V was pared by 6 bases and J by 2 bases, with 6 bases of the junction left unmatched. As DNA, the CDR3 is TGTGCCAGTAGACTGACAGGGGAGGGCAATCAGCCCCAGCATTTT. This translates into CASRLTGEGNQPQHF.

The chain has TRBV4-3 and TRBJ1-5, with D uncertain. Germline V CDR1 and CDR2: LGHNA, YSLEER. The CDR3 consists of 15 residues. Trimming took 0 bases from V and 4 from J, leaving 10 bases between them. The CDR3 is CASSQDTGWNQPQHF. The CDR3 DNA is TGCGCCAGCAGCCAAGATACTGGATGGAATCAGCCCCAGCATTTT.

In its sample, this clone was seen once. The chain recombines TRBV19 with TRBJ1-4, with 8 nucleotides matching TRBD1. The trim removed 6 bases at V and 4 bases at J, leaving 7 bases unmatched. CDR1 and CDR2 from the germline V gene are LNHDA and SQIVND (reference sequence). The CDR3 spans 15 residues. Here the CDR3 DNA reads TGTGCCAGTAGCGCAAGGACAGGGATTAATGAAAAACTGTTTTTT. This translates into CASSARTGINEKLFF.

The chain is built from TRBV21-1 and TRBJ1-6; the table's D call, TRBD1, has no DNA check behind it. TRBV21-1 counts as a pseudogene. This CDR3 comprises 16 residues. CDR3 amino acids: CASSTFRDRGDSPLHF. Written as DNA, the CDR3 is TGTGCCAGCAGCACCTTTCGGGACAGGGGTGATTCACCCCTCCACTTT.

The J gene is TRBJ1-2, the V gene TRBV7-8; TRBD1 aligns across 8 bases. Germline V lookup: CDR1 SGHVS, CDR2 FQNEAQ. The V segment lost 3 bases and the J segment 8 bases; nucleotides outside the gene matches: 5. CDR3 length equals 13 residues. CDR3 sequence: CASSFDRGGGYTF. The CDR3 DNA follows: TGTGCCAGCAGCTTTGACAGGGGTGGCGGCTACACCTTC.

The chain links TRBV11-2 to TRBJ2-7; D not resolved. CDR1 and CDR2 from the germline V gene are SGHAT and FQNNGV. V was trimmed by 1 base and J by 7 bases, leaving 11 bases between them. This CDR3 has 13 amino acids. The CDR3, as DNA: TGTGCCAGCAGCTTAGGTCATTTGGGGGAGCAGTACGTC. Translating gives CASSLGHLGEQYV.

This chain connects TRBV9 to TRBJ2-3; no definite D call. The germline gives CDR1 SGDLS, CDR2 YYNGEE. There are 16 residues in the CDR3. Trimming took 3 bases from V and 0 from J, leaving 14 bases between them. CDR3: CASSASLSPSTDTQYF. The CDR3, as DNA: TGTGCCAGCAGCGCATCACTAAGCCCTAGCACAGATACGCAGTATTTT. Full variable domain (missing parts from reference TRBV9 and TRBJ2-3): DSGVTQTPKHLITATGQRVTLRCSPRSGDLSVYWYQQSLDQGLQFLIQYYNGEERAKGNILERFSAQQFPDLHSELNLSSLELGDSALYFCASSASLSPSTDTQYFGPGTRLTVL.

This clone was seen once. The chain is built from TRBV6-6 and TRBJ1-1; D possibly corresponds to TRBD1 (6 bases). The CDR3 totals 13 residues. The germline V and J ends were trimmed by 10 bases and 1 base, with 13 bases remaining between them. From germline, CDR1 is MNHNY and CDR2 SVGAGI (reference sequence). The CDR3 here is CATRGQTNTEAFF. The CDR3 DNA is TGTGCCACCCGTGGACAGACGAACACTGAAGCTTTCTTT.

The J gene is TRBJ2-5, the V gene TRBV29-1, with D unclear. V lost 4 bases and J lost 5, with 5 bases in between. The germline V gene encodes CDR1 SQVTM and CDR2 ANQGSEA. The CDR3 sequence is 10 residues long. This CDR3 is CSVAWETQYF. CDR3 sequence (DNA): TGCAGCGTTGCGTGGGAGACCCAGTACTTC.

This chain links TRBV30 with TRBJ1-3, with D unresolved. Looked up from germline, CDR1 is GTSNPN and CDR2 is SVGIG (reference sequence). Trimming took off 0 bases at V and 2 bases at J, with 5 bases between the two ends. The CDR3 has 13 residues. CDR3 DNA: TGTGCCTGGAGTGTTTGGGCTGGAAACACCATATATTTT. Translating gives CAWSVWAGNTIYF.

The chain employs TRBV7-2 and TRBJ2-2; possible D gene TRBD1, 5 bases. CDR1 and CDR2 (germline): SGHTA, FQGNSA. This CDR3 has 14 amino acids. The V end lost 5 bases, the J end lost 4 bases, and 11 bases lay between the germline ends. This chain's CDR3 is CASSADMFTGELFF. In DNA form, the CDR3 reads TGTGCCAGCAGCGCGGACATGTTCACCGGGGAGCTGTTTTTT. Combining the CDR3 with reference TRBV7-2 and TRBJ2-2 gives the whole variable domain GAGVSQSPSNKVTEKGKDVELRCDPISGHTALYWYRQSLGQGLEFLIYFQGNSAPDKSGLPSDRFSAERTGGSVSTLTIQRTQQEDSAVYLCASSADMFTGELFFGEGSRLTVL.